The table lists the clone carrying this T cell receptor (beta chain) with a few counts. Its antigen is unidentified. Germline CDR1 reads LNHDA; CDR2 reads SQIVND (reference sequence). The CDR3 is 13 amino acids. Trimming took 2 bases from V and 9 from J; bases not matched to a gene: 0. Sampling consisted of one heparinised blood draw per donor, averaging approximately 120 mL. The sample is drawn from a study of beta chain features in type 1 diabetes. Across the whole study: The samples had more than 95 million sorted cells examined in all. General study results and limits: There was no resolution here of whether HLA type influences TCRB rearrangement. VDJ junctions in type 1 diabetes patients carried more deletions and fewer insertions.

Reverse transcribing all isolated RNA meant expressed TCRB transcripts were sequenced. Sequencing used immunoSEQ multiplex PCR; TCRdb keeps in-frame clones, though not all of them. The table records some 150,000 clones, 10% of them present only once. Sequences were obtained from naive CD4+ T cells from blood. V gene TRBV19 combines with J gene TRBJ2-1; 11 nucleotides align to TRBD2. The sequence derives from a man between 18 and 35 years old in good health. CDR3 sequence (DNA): TGTGCCAGTAGTATAACTAGCGGGGGTGAGCAGTTCTTC. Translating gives CASSITSGGEQFF. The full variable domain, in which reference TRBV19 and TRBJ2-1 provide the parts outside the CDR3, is DGGITQSPKYLFRKEGQNVTLSCEQNLNHDAMYWYRQDPGQGLRLIYYSQIVNDFQKGDIAEGYSVSREKKESFPLTVTSAQKNPTAFYLCASSITSGGEQFFGPGTRLTVL.